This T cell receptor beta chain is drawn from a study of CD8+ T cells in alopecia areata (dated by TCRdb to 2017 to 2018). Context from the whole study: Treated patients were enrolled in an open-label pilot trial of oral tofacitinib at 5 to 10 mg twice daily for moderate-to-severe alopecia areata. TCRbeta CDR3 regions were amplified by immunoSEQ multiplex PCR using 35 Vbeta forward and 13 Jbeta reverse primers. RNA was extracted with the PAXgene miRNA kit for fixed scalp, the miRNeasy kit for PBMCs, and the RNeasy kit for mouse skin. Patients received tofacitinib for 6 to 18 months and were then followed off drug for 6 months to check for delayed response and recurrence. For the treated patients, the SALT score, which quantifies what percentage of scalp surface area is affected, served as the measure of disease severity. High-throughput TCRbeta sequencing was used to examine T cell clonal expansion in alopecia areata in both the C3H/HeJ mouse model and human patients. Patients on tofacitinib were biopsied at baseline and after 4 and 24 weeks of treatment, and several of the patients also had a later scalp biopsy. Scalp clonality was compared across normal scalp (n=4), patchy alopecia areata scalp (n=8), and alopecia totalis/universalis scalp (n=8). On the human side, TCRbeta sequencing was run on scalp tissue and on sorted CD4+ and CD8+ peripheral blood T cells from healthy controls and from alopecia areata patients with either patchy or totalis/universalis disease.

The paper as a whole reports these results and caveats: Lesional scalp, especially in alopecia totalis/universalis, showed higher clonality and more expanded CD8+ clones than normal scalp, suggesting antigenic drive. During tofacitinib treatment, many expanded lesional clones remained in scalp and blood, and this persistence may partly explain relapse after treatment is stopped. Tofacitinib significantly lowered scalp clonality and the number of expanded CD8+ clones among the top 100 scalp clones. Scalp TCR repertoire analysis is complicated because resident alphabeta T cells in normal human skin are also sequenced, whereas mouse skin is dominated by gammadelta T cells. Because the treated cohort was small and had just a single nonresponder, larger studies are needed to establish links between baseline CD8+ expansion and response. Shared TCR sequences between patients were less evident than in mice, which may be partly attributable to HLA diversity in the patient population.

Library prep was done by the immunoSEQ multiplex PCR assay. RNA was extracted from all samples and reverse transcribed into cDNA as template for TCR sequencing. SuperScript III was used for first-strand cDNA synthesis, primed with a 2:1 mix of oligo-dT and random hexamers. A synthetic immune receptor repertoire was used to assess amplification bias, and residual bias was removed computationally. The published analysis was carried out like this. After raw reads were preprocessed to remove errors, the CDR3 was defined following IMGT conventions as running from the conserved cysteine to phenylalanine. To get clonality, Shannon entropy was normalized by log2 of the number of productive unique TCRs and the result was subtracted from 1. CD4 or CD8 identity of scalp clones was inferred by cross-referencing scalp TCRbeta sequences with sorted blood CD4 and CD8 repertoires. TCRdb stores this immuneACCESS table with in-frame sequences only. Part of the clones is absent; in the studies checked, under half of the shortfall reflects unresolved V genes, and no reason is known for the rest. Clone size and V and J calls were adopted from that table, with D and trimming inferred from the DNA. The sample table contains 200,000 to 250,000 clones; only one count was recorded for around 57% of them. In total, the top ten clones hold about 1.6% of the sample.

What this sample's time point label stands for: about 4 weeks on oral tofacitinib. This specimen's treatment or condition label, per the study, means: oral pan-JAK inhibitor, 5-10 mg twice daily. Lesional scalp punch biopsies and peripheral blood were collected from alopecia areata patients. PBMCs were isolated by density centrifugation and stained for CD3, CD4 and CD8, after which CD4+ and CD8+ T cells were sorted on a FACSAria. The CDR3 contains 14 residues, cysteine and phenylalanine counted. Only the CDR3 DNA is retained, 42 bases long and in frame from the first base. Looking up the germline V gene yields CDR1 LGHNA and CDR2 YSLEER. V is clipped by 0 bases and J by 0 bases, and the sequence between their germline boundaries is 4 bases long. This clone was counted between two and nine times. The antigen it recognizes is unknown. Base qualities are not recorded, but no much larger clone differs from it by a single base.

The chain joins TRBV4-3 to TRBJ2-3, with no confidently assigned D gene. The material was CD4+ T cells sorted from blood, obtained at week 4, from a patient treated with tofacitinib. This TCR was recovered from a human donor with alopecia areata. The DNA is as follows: TGCGCCAGCAGCCAAGATCAGAGCACAGATACGCAGTATTTT. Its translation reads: CASSQDQSTDTQYF.